These T cell receptor beta chains were read from a single sample in a study of cytomegalovirus exposure and HLA in healthy donors. Here immunoSEQ multiplex PCR was the method, and the copy in TCRdb shows in-frame clones only, minus some. The sample shows around 130,000 clones, around four fifths of them seen only once. The sample taken for sequencing was PBMCs. All receptors come from a man aged 40-55 years in good health and CMV-seronegative. The CDR3 runs from the conserved cysteine through the conserved F or W. A D gene is named only where the DNA matches it firmly. Clone size is given for some rows only: seen once, a few or many times, or a class if the clone is expanded.

D gene,V gene,clone size,J gene,CDR3 DNA,CDR3 protein
TRBD2,TRBV7-2,-,TRBJ2-5,TGTGCCAGCAGCTTAGGGTCCCTAGCGGGTTCCCGGGAGACCCAGTACTTC,CASSLGSLAGSRETQYF
TRBD1,TRBV5-1,-,TRBJ1-4,TGCGCCAGCAGCCAGGACAGGGGGGCAAATGAAAAACTGTTTTTT,CASSQDRGANEKLFF
-,TRBV19,-,TRBJ1-2,TGTGCCAGTAGTATGATAGAATATGGCTACACCTTC,CASSMIEYGYTF
-,TRBV9,-,TRBJ1-6,TGTGCCAGCAGCGTAGATGCAGGGGTAAGGTCACCCCTCCACTTT,CASSVDAGVRSPLHF
TRBD2,TRBV5-1,-,TRBJ2-1,TGCGCCAGCAGCCCCGGACTAGCGGGGGGGAGCTCCTACAATGAGCAGTTCTTC,CASSPGLAGGSSYNEQFF
TRBD2,TRBV4-2,-,TRBJ2-3,TGTGCCAGCAGCCAAGATGAGTGGGCGGGAGTGGGAGATACGCAGTATTTT,CASSQDEWAGVGDTQYF
-,TRBV7-9,-,TRBJ2-3,TGTGCCAGCAGCTTAGCCTCCGGGGGGACAGGTAGCACAGATACGCAGTATTTT,CASSLASGGTGSTDTQYF
-,TRBV18,once,TRBJ2-1,TGTGCCAGCTCACCACCGACAGGGACTTACAATGAGCAGTTCTTC,CASSPPTGTYNEQFF
-,TRBV19,-,TRBJ2-3,TGTGCCAGTAGTATAGATCTGGGGAGAACAGATACGCAGTATTTT,CASSIDLGRTDTQYF
-,TRBV6-5,few,TRBJ2-3,TGTGCCAGCAGTCCTACCGGGGATACGCAGTATTTT,CASSPTGDTQYF
-,TRBV7-2,-,TRBJ1-2,TGTGCCAGCAGCCCCGACAGTTCCTATGGCTACACCTTC,CASSPDSSYGYTF
-,TRBV6-5,-,TRBJ2-3,TGTGCCAGCAGCTCATATAGCGGAGCTTTGGGTACGCAGTATTTT,CASSSYSGALGTQYF
-,TRBV2,-,TRBJ2-6,TGTGCCAGCAGTGGATCGACAGCAAAGGCCAACGTCCTGACTTTC,CASSGSTAKANVLTF
-,TRBV4-3,-,TRBJ2-7,TGCGCCAGCAGCCAAGGGCAGGGAAGCTCCTACGAGCAGTACTTC,CASSQGQGSSYEQYF
TRBD2,TRBV28,-,TRBJ2-7,TGTGCCAGCCGGGGGGGGGTCGAGCAGTACTTC,CASRGGVEQYF
-,TRBV5-1,-,TRBJ2-1,TGCGCCAGCAGCGGAGTTACCCCTAATGAGCAGTTCTTC,CASSGVTPNEQFF
-,TRBV11-1,-,TRBJ2-7,TGTGCCAGCAGCTTAGACAGGTCCTTAGAGGAGCAGTACTTC,CASSLDRSLEEQYF
TRBD2,TRBV18,-,TRBJ2-7,TGTGCCAGCTCACTAGGACTAGCGGGGAAAAACTACGAGCAGTACTTC,CASSLGLAGKNYEQYF
TRBD2,TRBV14,-,TRBJ2-1,TGTGCCAGCAGCCTCCCCCCGGGACTAGCGGGGGGCAATGAGCAGTTCTTC,CASSLPPGLAGGNEQFF
TRBD2,TRBV4-2,few,TRBJ2-3,TGTGCCAGCAGTGGACTAGCTAAGACAGATACGCAGTATTTT,CASSGLAKTDTQYF
TRBD1,TRBV4-2,-,TRBJ1-2,TGTGCCAGCAGCCAAGAGGCGCTCGGCAGGGGGGACTATGGCTACACCTTC,CASSQEALGRGDYGYTF
TRBD1,TRBV7-6,-,TRBJ2-7,TGTGCCAGCAGCTCCACGGGACAGCTAACCTACGAGCAGTACTTC,CASSSTGQLTYEQYF
TRBD1,TRBV30,-,TRBJ2-7,TGTGCCTGGAATGACAGGGTGGGGAAATACGAGCAGTACTTC,CAWNDRVGKYEQYF
-,TRBV12-5,-,TRBJ2-2,TGTGCTAGTGCCAAGGGGGAGGGGGACACCGGGGAGCTGTTTTTT,CASAKGEGDTGELFF
-,TRBV6-5,-,TRBJ2-7,TGTGCCAGCAGCGCGGGGATGGTCGAGCAGTACTTC,CASSAGMVEQYF
-,TRBV11-3,-,TRBJ2-7,TGTGCCAGCAGCTTAGTAACGAGGGGGTCTAACTACGAGCAGTACTTC,CASSLVTRGSNYEQYF
TRBD2,TRBV5-8,-,TRBJ2-3,TGTGCCAGCAGCTTGCCGGGACTAGAAAGCACAGATACGCAGTATTTT,CASSLPGLESTDTQYF
-,TRBV4-3,-,TRBJ2-2,TGCGCCAGCAGCCAAGTCCGTACTCGGAGATCGAACACCGGGGAGCTGTTTTTT,CASSQVRTRRSNTGELFF
TRBD1,TRBV9,-,TRBJ2-7,TGTGCCAGCAGCGGGGACAGGGGAGGCGAGCAGTACTTC,CASSGDRGGEQYF
-,TRBV6-6,few,TRBJ1-5,TGTGCCAGCACAACGTCGGGTCAGCCCCAGCATTTT,CASTTSGQPQHF
-,TRBV21-1,-,TRBJ2-2,TGTGCCACCAGGACAGGGGTGAACACCGGGGAGCTGTTTTTT,CATRTGVNTGELFF
-,TRBV30,-,TRBJ2-7,TGTGCCTGGAGTAGTGAGATCCGATACGAGCAGTACTTC,CAWSSEIRYEQYF
TRBD2,TRBV15,-,TRBJ2-1,TGTGCCACCGACGCCTGGACTAGCGGACGGAATGAGCAGTTCTTC,CATDAWTSGRNEQFF
-,TRBV7-2,-,TRBJ1-2,TGTGCCAGCAGCCCGGCCGGGGGGATTGGCTACACCTTC,CASSPAGGIGYTF
-,TRBV14,few,TRBJ1-2,TGTGCCAGCAGCCAAGAGGAGACCTATGGCTACACCTTC,CASSQEETYGYTF
-,TRBV7-9,-,TRBJ1-1,TGTGCCAGCAATTCATGGAACACTGAAGCTTTCTTT,CASNSWNTEAFF
TRBD1,TRBV5-8,-,TRBJ1-4,TGTGCCAGCAAGCTGGGGACAGGGGAATTTGAAAAACTGTTTTTT,CASKLGTGEFEKLFF
-,TRBV7-6,-,TRBJ2-7,TGTGCCAGCAGCTTAAATCAGGGTTACGGGCAGTACTTC,CASSLNQGYGQYF
-,TRBV6-1,few,TRBJ1-5,TGTGCCAGCGCGTACGGGGTTGAACAGCCCCAGCATTTT,CASAYGVEQPQHF
TRBD2,TRBV5-6,-,TRBJ2-4,TGTGCCAGCAGGGGACTAGCGGGGGATCAGTACTTC,CASRGLAGDQYF
TRBD2,TRBV7-9,-,TRBJ2-3,TGTGCCAGCAGCTCGGTCGCGGGGGGGTACACAGATACGCAGTATTTT,CASSSVAGGYTDTQYF
-,TRBV5-6,-,TRBJ2-5,TGTGCCAGCACCGTGAGGCTACCCGGGTTCGAGACCCAGTACTTC,CASTVRLPGFETQYF
-,TRBV2,-,TRBJ1-1,TGTGCCAGCAGTTCGACCCTGACAGAAGCTTTCTTT,CASSSTLTEAFF
-,TRBV15,-,TRBJ1-2,TGTGCCACCAGCAGAGTCGGGCAGGGCAACTATGGCTACACCTTC,CATSRVGQGNYGYTF
-,TRBV13,-,TRBJ2-7,TGTGCCAGCAGCTTAGGCCTAAGTTACGAGCAGTACTTC,CASSLGLSYEQYF
TRBD1,TRBV29-1,-,TRBJ1-5,TGCAGCGTTGGGGGACAGGGATCGACCAATCAGCCCCAGCATTTT,CSVGGQGSTNQPQHF
TRBD1,TRBV5-1,-,TRBJ2-5,TGCGCCAGCAGCTTGGAGGGACAGGGCCGGGAGACCCAGTACTTC,CASSLEGQGRETQYF
-,TRBV29-1,-,TRBJ1-2,TGCAGCGTTGACCCCAGGGGCGGCAATGGCTACACCTTC,CSVDPRGGNGYTF
TRBD1,TRBV5-4,-,TRBJ1-2,TGTGCCAGCAGCTCGGACAGGGGCTATGGCTACACCTTC,CASSSDRGYGYTF